The next 6 T cell receptor beta chains were all read from a single sample in a study of blood T cell repertoires in COVID-19. Some clones are missing from TCRdb's copy, which holds only in-frame ones; the method was immunoSEQ multiplex PCR. The sample consists of 120,000 to 150,000 clones, about 90% of them appearing once. The material sequenced was peripheral blood. The receptors derive from a man at least 80 years old with acute or convalescent COVID-19.

The rearrangement uses TRBV7-9 and TRBJ1-4; D is ambiguous. V was shortened by 5 bases and J by 4 bases, with 14 bases between the two germline ends. This CDR3 contains 15 residues. CDR1 SEHNR and CDR2 FQNEAQ come from the germline V gene (reference sequence). Written as DNA, the CDR3 is TGTGCCAGCAGCACGTCACAGTTAAGTAATGAAAAACTGTTTTTT. Residues: CASSTSQLSNEKLFF.

This clone was seen a single time. The chain couples TRBV4-1 to TRBJ1-3; D gene ambiguous. V lost 1 base to trimming and J lost 0 bases, with 7 bases between them. Germline V gives CDR1 MGHRA, CDR2 YSYEKL. The CDR3 is 15 residues long. The CDR3: CASSQGFGSGNTIYF. CDR3 nucleotides: TGCGCCAGCAGCCAAGGTTTCGGCTCTGGAAACACCATATATTTT.

This chain joins TRBV2 and TRBJ2-1; weak D call: TRBD2 (6 bases). The CDR3 sequence is 13 residues long. V lost 6 bases and J 6 bases, leaving 12 bases between the germline ends. From germline, CDR1 is SNHLY and CDR2 FYNNEI. This chain's CDR3 is CASRGGSPNEQFF. CDR3 DNA sequence: TGTGCCAGCAGGGGGGGATCCCCCAATGAGCAGTTCTTC.

The chain joins TRBV14 to TRBJ1-3; TRBD1 matches 7 bases. CDR1 SGHDN and CDR2 FVKESK come from the germline V gene. The V segment lost 5 bases and the J segment 0 bases; nucleotides outside the gene matches: 7. CDR3 length: 16 residues. CDR3 in DNA: TGTGCCAGCAGCTTACAGGGGACAATCTCTGGAAACACCATATATTTT. Protein: CASSLQGTISGNTIYF.

This chain joins TRBV4-1 and TRBJ1-5; 8 nucleotides align to TRBD1. Trimming cost V 0 bases and J 11 bases; bases outside gene matches: 18. The CDR3 is 18 residues long. Germline loops: CDR1 MGHRA, CDR2 YSYEKL. The CDR3 DNA reads as TGCGCCAGCAGCCAAGATCTACCGGACAGGGCCCCTTGGTCGGCCCAGCATTTT. It codes for CASSQDLPDRAPWSAQHF.

The V gene is TRBV5-1, the J gene TRBJ2-7, with D perhaps TRBD1 (5 bases). Trimming pared 1 base from V and 7 bases from J, leaving 15 bases between. Germline values: CDR1 SGHRS, CDR2 YFSETQ. This CDR3 contains 14 residues. The CDR3 loop is CASSLLTALGEQYF. The CDR3 DNA sequence: TGCGCCAGCAGCTTGTTGACAGCCCTTGGTGAGCAGTACTTC.